This TCR beta chain was identified in a study of TIL therapy for anti-PD-1-resistant metastatic lung cancer. The overall study: Median patient age was approximately 58, ranging about 38-75 years. Study-wide findings and caveats: The cohort had more treatment-naive, never-smoker and oncogene-addicted patients than typical. TIL clonotype persistence in blood showed no apparent association with response.

Stated time point: pre-treatment sample, taken before nivolumab and TIL therapy. A remark on this clone: No antigen is known for it.

Germline assignment: CDR1 SEHNR and CDR2 FQNEAQ (reference sequence). V lost 5 bases and J 2 bases, leaving 6 bases between the germline ends. CDR3 length: 12 amino acids. The libraries were made with immunoSEQ v3. The repertoire was sequenced with immunoSEQ multiplex PCR; TCRdb's copy has only in-frame clones and lacks some. Of 50,000 to 70,000 clones in the sample, about two thirds were seen once. The sequenced sample was blood, obtained at baseline. The TCR was taken from a person between 30 and 80 years old with non-small cell lung cancer. The chain couples TRBV7-9 to TRBJ1-2; weak D call: TRBD1 (5 bases). The CDR3 sequence: CASSRGNYGYTF. The CDR3 DNA follows: TGTGCCAGCAGCCGGGGGAACTATGGCTACACCTTC. The full variable domain, its missing parts supplied by reference TRBV7-9 and TRBJ1-2, is DTGVSQNPRHKITKRGQNVTFRCDPISEHNRLYWYRQTLGQGPEFLTYFQNEAQLEKSRLLSDRFSAERPKGSFSTLEIQRTEQGDSAMYLCASSRGNYGYTFGSGTRLTVV.